A selection of T cell receptor beta chains follows, all from one sample in a study of blood T cell repertoires in COVID-19. The method was immunoSEQ multiplex PCR; TCRdb's version includes in-frame clones alone and lacks a portion of them. The sample yields around 500,000 clones, about 88% seen once. The sample comprised PBMCs or T cells enriched from blood (not recorded which). These receptors were taken from a woman aged 60-75 years who had recovered from COVID-19. Each CDR3 is given with its conserved first and last residue. D genes are given only for firm matches. Some rows mark clone size as missing; the rest say once, few, many or name a class of expanded clone.

>TRBV9|TRBJ1-2|-|-
CASSPWTSAAAF
TGTGCCAGCAGCCCCTGGACATCGGCGGCGGCCTTC
>TRBV3-1/TRBV3-2|TRBJ1-2|-|-
CATRAGYGYTF
TGTGCCACCCGCGCGGGCTATGGCTACACCTTC
>TRBV15|TRBJ2-2|-|-
CATSRALNTGELFF
TGTGCCACCAGCAGAGCCTTGAACACCGGGGAGCTGTTTTTT
>TRBV29-1|TRBJ1-4|-|TRBD1
CSVGSVGTALFF
TGCAGCGTTGGATCCGTCGGGACAGCACTGTTTTTT
>TRBV7-9|TRBJ2-1|-|TRBD2
CASSRTSGNHEQFF
TGTGCCAGCAGCAGGACTAGCGGAAACCATGAGCAGTTCTTC
>TRBV6-1|TRBJ1-3|-|-
CASSELVGTTRNTIYF
TGTGCCAGCAGTGAATTGGTCGGGACAACCAGAAACACCATATATTTT
>TRBV5-1|TRBJ1-6|-|TRBD1
CASSLGTGPNSPLHF
TGCGCCAGCAGCTTGGGGACAGGCCCAAATTCACCCCTCCACTTT
>TRBV20-1|TRBJ2-1|-|-
CSADTYNEQFF
TGCAGCGCGGACACCTACAATGAGCAGTTCTTC
>TRBV27|TRBJ1-6|few|TRBD1
CASSLQSRTGGGSPLHF
TGTGCCAGCAGTCTCCAATCGAGGACAGGGGGTGGATCACCCCTCCACTTT
>TRBV24-1|TRBJ1-2|-|-
CATSEGANYGYTF
TGTGCCACCAGTGAGGGAGCCAACTATGGCTACACCTTC
>TRBV10-2|TRBJ1-6|-|TRBD1
CASRPSDRHNSPLHF
TGCGCCAGCCGACCCTCGGACAGGCATAATTCACCCCTCCACTTT
>TRBV9|TRBJ1-5|-|-
CASSTLGGDQPQHF
TGTGCCAGCAGCACTTTGGGAGGGGATCAGCCCCAGCATTTT
>TRBV5-4|TRBJ1-3|once|-
CASSPDIAGNTIYF
TGTGCCAGCAGCCCGGACATAGCTGGAAACACCATATATTTT
>TRBV5-4|TRBJ2-5|-|-
CASSPRTGYQETQYF
TGTGCCAGCAGCCCGCGGACGGGGTACCAAGAGACCCAGTACTTC
>TRBV9|TRBJ2-3|-|TRBD2
CASSVGLSGVGGSTDTQYF
TGTGCCAGCAGCGTAGGCCTTAGCGGGGTCGGGGGTAGCACAGATACGCAGTATTTT
>TRBV27|TRBJ2-1|-|TRBD1
CATGTGTYNEQFF
TGTGCCACGGGGACAGGGACCTACAATGAGCAGTTCTTC
>TRBV5-1|TRBJ2-4|once|TRBD2
CASSPLAGAKNIQYF
TGCGCCAGCAGCCCCTTAGCGGGAGCCAAAAACATTCAGTACTTC
>TRBV4-1|TRBJ1-2|-|-
CASSPAEANYGYTF
TGCGCCAGCAGCCCGGCAGAAGCGAACTATGGCTACACCTTC
>TRBV24-1|TRBJ1-5|-|-
CATSEPRDGHTGGPQHF
TGTGCCACCAGTGAACCCCGGGACGGCCATACCGGGGGGCCCCAGCATTTT
>TRBV6-6|TRBJ2-5|once|TRBD1
CASSSDREYGTQYF
TGTGCCAGCAGCTCTGACAGGGAGTACGGGACCCAGTACTTC
>TRBV29-1|TRBJ1-2|-|-
CSVELNDKAPPNYGYTF
TGCAGCGTTGAGCTTAACGACAAAGCACCTCCTAACTATGGCTACACCTTC
>TRBV6-1|TRBJ1-5|-|-
CASSEAYVDRGPQHF
TGTGCCAGCAGTGAAGCGTATGTGGATCGGGGGCCCCAGCATTTT
>TRBV28|TRBJ2-7|-|-
CASSSPGAYEQYF
TGTGCCAGCAGTTCCCCGGGGGCCTACGAGCAGTACTTC
>TRBV30|TRBJ2-3|-|-
CAWSLTDTQYF
TGTGCCTGGAGTCTCACAGATACGCAGTATTTT
>TRBV6-5|TRBJ2-5|-|-
CASRGTGEETQYF
TGTGCCAGCAGGGGGACGGGGGAGGAGACCCAGTACTTC
>TRBV14|TRBJ2-3|-|TRBD2
CASSQERGGRDTQYF
TGTGCCAGCAGCCAAGAACGGGGGGGCCGGGATACGCAGTATTTT
>TRBV3-1/TRBV3-2|TRBJ2-1|many|TRBD2
CASSRGLAAANEQFF
TGTGCCAGCAGCCGGGGACTAGCGGCCGCCAATGAGCAGTTCTTC
>TRBV7-9|TRBJ1-4|once|-
CASSLATHSTNEKLFF
TGTGCCAGCAGCTTAGCGACTCATTCGACTAATGAAAAACTGTTTTTT
>TRBV6-5|TRBJ1-1|-|TRBD1
CASSSQGKGTEAFF
TGTGCCAGCAGTTCACAGGGGAAAGGAACTGAAGCTTTCTTT
>TRBV6-1|TRBJ1-5|-|TRBD1
CASSDYGTGRNQPQHF
TGTGCCAGCAGTGATTATGGGACAGGGCGCAATCAGCCCCAGCATTTT
>TRBV6-5|TRBJ2-3|few|-
CASSPRAALTDTQYF
TGTGCCAGCAGTCCTCGCGCGGCCCTCACAGATACGCAGTATTTT
>TRBV4-1|TRBJ1-1|-|TRBD1
CASSRTPGGGEAFF
TGCGCCAGCAGTCGAACCCCAGGGGGTGGTGAAGCTTTCTTT
>TRBV7-8|TRBJ1-5|-|TRBD1
CASSLAGGKDRGQPQHF
TGTGCCAGCAGCTTAGCGGGGGGTAAGGACAGGGGCCAGCCCCAGCATTTT
>TRBV12-1|TRBJ2-3|-|-
CASSCAVTSSNTDTQYF
TGTGCCAGCAGCTGCGCCGTGACTAGCAGTAACACAGATACGCAGTATTTT
>TRBV9|TRBJ2-2|once|-
CASSPLNTGELFF
TGTGCCAGCAGCCCGTTAAACACCGGGGAGCTGTTTTTT
>TRBV28|TRBJ1-1|-|TRBD1
CASSLSGGNTEAFF
TGTGCCAGCAGTTTATCAGGGGGGAACACTGAAGCTTTCTTT